The 9 T cell receptor beta chains below come from one sample, sequenced in a study of CD8 T cells in ankylosing spondylitis (dated by TCRdb to 2016 to 2017). The library was prepared using 5' RACE. Sequencing was performed on an Illumina HiSeq 2500. TCRdb cleaned the public reads at Q25 with fastp, built clones with MiXCR and kept in-frame beta chains. All rows with the same CDR3 protein become a single entry with the most common DNA and genes. The sample data list around 120,000 distinct CDR3 sequences, and 12% to 15% of these were observed just once. Roughly 3% of the sample goes to the ten largest clones. The sample was blood, either unsorted or a sorted T cell fraction (not recorded which). The receptor source for this set is a female donor with ankylosing spondylitis or in good health (not recorded which).

The chain combines TRBV6-6 with TRBJ1-1, with D hard to call. The CDR3 has 11 amino acids. Per germline, CDR1 MNHNY and CDR2 SVGAGI (reference sequence). The V gene lost 2 bases and the J gene lost 13 bases, with 11 bases spanning the gap. CDR3 loop: CASSYGEGSFF. The CDR3 bases are TGTGCCAGCAGTTACGGGGAAGGCAGTTTCTTT.

This clonotype was counted ten times or more. The chain recombines TRBV20-1 with TRBJ1-2, with a weak D call TRBD1 (5 bases). CDR1 and CDR2 (germline): DFQATT, SNEGSKA (reference sequence). The CDR3 extends over 13 amino acids. Trimming took 3 bases from V and 1 from J, leaving 9 bases between them. CDR3 in amino acids: CSASSRDNYGYTF. The CDR3 coding sequence is TGCAGTGCTAGCTCCAGGGATAACTATGGCTACACCTTC.

This CDR3 is CASVDHSGNTIYF. The CDR3 coding sequence is TGTGCCAGCGTGGACCACTCTGGAAACACCATATATTTT. The chain is built from TRBV6-6 and TRBJ1-3; D is ambiguous. The CDR3 totals 13 residues. Per the germline V gene, CDR1 is MNHNY and CDR2 is SVGAGI (reference sequence). V lost 8 bases to trimming and J lost 0 bases, with 8 bases between them.

This clonotype was picked up a small number of times. The chain links TRBV25-1 to TRBJ2-3, with D uncertain. This CDR3 is built from 17 residues. Trimming removed 3 bases at V and 0 bases at J, with 16 bases between. Germline assignment: CDR1 MGHDK and CDR2 SYGVNS. The CDR3 region has the DNA TGTGCCAGCAGTGAGCTCGCAGCCAGACCTAGCACAGATACGCAGTATTTT. Protein sequence: CASSELAARPSTDTQYF.

This clonotype occurred a few times. This sequence joins TRBV7-9 and TRBJ1-5; no clear D. The germline CDR1 and CDR2 sequences are SEHNR and FQNEAQ (reference sequence). The CDR3 sequence is 14 residues long. Trimming took off 5 bases at V and 8 bases at J, with 16 bases between the two ends. CDR3 amino acids: CASSRGQSEEPQHF. In DNA form, the CDR3 reads TGTGCCAGCAGCCGAGGGCAGTCTGAGGAGCCCCAGCATTTT.

This clonotype was seen ten or more times. V and J are TRBV5-1 and TRBJ2-3, with 9 bases that match TRBD1. This CDR3 spans 17 amino acids. The V gene's germline CDR1 is SGHRS and CDR2 YFSETQ. The ends lost 4 bases at V and 3 bases at J; junction bases unmatched: 12. CDR3 nucleotides: TGCGCCAGCAGCCCGACGGGACAGGGATGGGGAACAGATACGCAGTATTTT. Translating it yields CASSPTGQGWGTDTQYF.

This clonotype was seen a handful of times. Sequence at one end of the junction differs from germline and may be a read error. The chain has TRBV20-1 and TRBJ2-6; 10 nucleotides match TRBD2. Germline CDR1 reads DFQATT; CDR2 reads SNEGSKA (reference sequence). The CDR3 has 19 residues. DNA for the CDR3: TGCAGTGCTAGAGATCGGATAGCGGGGGGCGCTTCTGGGGCCAACGGCCTGACTTTC. This sequence encodes CSARDRIAGGASGANGLTF.

This chain uses TRBV2 with TRBJ2-2; D ambiguous. Trimming left V 7 bases short and J 5 bases short, with 14 bases between. This CDR3 spans 14 amino acids. Germline V gives CDR1 SNHLY, CDR2 FYNNEI. CDR3 coding DNA: TGTGCCAGCACGCCAACGGTAGGGACCGGGGAGCTGTTTTTT. It is translated as CASTPTVGTGELFF.

A few counts support this clonotype. The rearrangement links TRBV28 to TRBJ2-3; D may be TRBD1 (7 bases). From germline, CDR1 is MDHEN and CDR2 SYDVKM. The CDR3 is 15 amino acids. V dropped 6 bases and J dropped 5 bases, with 18 bases sitting between them. The CDR3 protein is CASSLTGRYQDTQYF. CDR3 bases: TGTGCCAGCAGCTTGACAGGGAGGTATCAAGATACGCAGTATTTT.